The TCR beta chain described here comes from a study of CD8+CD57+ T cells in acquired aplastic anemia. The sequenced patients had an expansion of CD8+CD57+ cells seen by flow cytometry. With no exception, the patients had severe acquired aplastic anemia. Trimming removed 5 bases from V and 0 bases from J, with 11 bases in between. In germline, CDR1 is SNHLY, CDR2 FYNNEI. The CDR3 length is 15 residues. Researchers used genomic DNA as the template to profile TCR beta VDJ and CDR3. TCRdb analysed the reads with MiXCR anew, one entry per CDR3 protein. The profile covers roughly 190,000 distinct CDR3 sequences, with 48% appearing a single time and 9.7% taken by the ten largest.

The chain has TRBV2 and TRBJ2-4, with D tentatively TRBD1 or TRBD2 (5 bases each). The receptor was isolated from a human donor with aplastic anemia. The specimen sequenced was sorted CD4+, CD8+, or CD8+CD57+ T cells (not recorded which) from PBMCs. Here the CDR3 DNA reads TGTGCCAGCAGTACATCCGGGACAGCCAAAAACATTCAGTACTTC. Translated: CASSTSGTAKNIQYF.